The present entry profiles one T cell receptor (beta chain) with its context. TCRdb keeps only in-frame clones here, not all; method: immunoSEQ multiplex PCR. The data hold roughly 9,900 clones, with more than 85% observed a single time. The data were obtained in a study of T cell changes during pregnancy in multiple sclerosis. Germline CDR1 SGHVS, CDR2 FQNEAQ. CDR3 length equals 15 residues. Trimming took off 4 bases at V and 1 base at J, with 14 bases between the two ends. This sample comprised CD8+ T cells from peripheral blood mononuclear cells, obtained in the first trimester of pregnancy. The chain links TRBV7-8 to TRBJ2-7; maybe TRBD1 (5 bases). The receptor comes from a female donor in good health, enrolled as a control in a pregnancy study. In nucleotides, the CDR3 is TGTGCCAGCAGCTCCAACCAGGGATTATCCTACGAGCAGTACTTC. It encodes CASSSNQGLSYEQYF.